This TCR beta chain derives from a study of cytomegalovirus exposure and HLA in healthy donors. Notes on the study in general: In vitro assays verified that a few CMV-associated chains recognized CMV antigens specifically. For most TCR beta V segments, an earlier analysis put the productive rate at about 87% or about 30% of the time.

Note on this clone: The antigen is not known.

V was pared by 0 bases and J by 1 base, with 2 bases of the junction left unmatched. Germline V CDR1 and CDR2: MNHEY, SVGAGI. The CDR3 is made up of 16 amino acids. The PCR made use of 60 Vbeta and 13 Jbeta primers. In the authors' methods: Later work found approximately 87 million unique TCR beta chains, with about 10 million shared. Method: immunoSEQ multiplex PCR; TCRdb's copy keeps in-frame clones and lacks some. Clone size and the V and J calls come from that table; the DNA yielded D and trimming. Of about 170,000 clones in the sample, 80% to 90% were seen once. The sequencing input was PBMCs. The chain joins TRBV6-5 to TRBJ2-5; 10 bases agree with TRBD2. The TCR originated in a male donor in good health and CMV-seronegative. CDR3 region: CASSYSASGGQETQYF. CDR3 DNA sequence: TGTGCCAGCAGTTACTCGGCTAGCGGGGGCCAAGAGACCCAGTACTTC.